This record looks at one TCR beta chain sequence and its context. Its antigen is not yet known. There are no base qualities to consult, and no much larger clone falls within one base. Explained via the paper, the time point label denotes: pre-treatment sample, taken before nivolumab and TIL therapy. Adults with stage 4 NSCLC were enrolled from October 2017 to January 2020 in a dual-center phase I trial. Samples came from a single-arm, open-label phase I trial of tumor-infiltrating lymphocyte therapy with nivolumab in advanced non-small cell lung cancer. Blood mononuclear cells were isolated from EDTA tubes by Ficoll gradient and were snap-frozen as pellets, and DNA was extracted with a Qiagen mini-prep kit. The source of the sample is a study of TIL therapy for anti-PD-1-resistant metastatic lung cancer (dated by TCRdb to about 2021). Regarding the research as a whole: Tumors were harvested before any PD-1/PD-L1 blockade; patients then received nivolumab, and those progressing received lymphodepletion, expanded TIL infusion and IL-2. Enrolled patients had a median age of about 50 years (range 38-75) and a median tumor PD-L1 proportion score of 6% to 6.5%. Most of the cohort had lung adenocarcinoma, four tumors were EGFR-mutant and two were ALK-rearranged, and half of the patients were current or former smokers. A median non-synonymous tumor mutation burden of roughly 1.4 mutations per megabase was determined across the cohort by whole-exome sequencing. T cell receptor beta sequencing of tumor and peripheral blood served to follow clonotypes across the tumor, the expanded TIL product, and serial blood samples.

The study at large found these results: The cohort was highly selected, including more treatment-naive, never-smoker and oncogene-addicted patients than is typical, which limits generalizability. The study protocol defined all tumor marker inferences as exploratory. Infused TIL clonotypes partially replaced the baseline peripheral repertoire then decayed over months, with no apparent association between persistence and response.

TCR beta CDR3 regions were amplified from genomic DNA with the immunoSEQ v3 hsTCRB kit using bias-controlled multiplex PCR. An Illumina NextSeq 500 was used to sequence the TCR libraries, reaching 1.5 million to 2.5 million read pairs at survey level or roughly 5-6.5 million at deep level. In the paper's pipeline: Clonality was reported by immunoSEQ Analyzer software, which also assigned V, D and J genes and filtered out non-productive sequences. To compare repertoires between infused TIL and blood, productive Simpson clonality was used along with the Morisita overlap index of productive TRB rearrangements. For each clone in blood, the absolute clonotype count was estimated by multiplying the lymphocyte count by the CD3+ fraction and by the clone's productive frequency. The table was pulled from immuneACCESS by TCRdb, which kept in-frame rearrangements only. Such tables lose some clones; where checked, under half of the loss comes from unresolved V genes, and the rest has no known cause. V, J and clone size derive from that table, while D and trimming were established from the DNA sequence. In all, the sample holds 54,000 or so clones, and around 90% of those were seen once. Of the sample, 2.6% is held by the ten largest clones.

The receptor was derived from a person aged 25 to 80 with non-small cell lung cancer. Sequencing was performed on blood, taken at baseline.

The DNA sequence is TGCGCCAGCAGCCAAGACAGCATAAACTATGGCTACACCTTC. Its protein reads: CASSQDSINYGYTF. The rearranged segments are TRBV5-1 and TRBJ1-2, and perhaps TRBD1 as D gene, on 5 matching bases. Looking up the germline V gene yields CDR1 SGHRS and CDR2 YFSETQ. V is shortened by 4 bases, J by 2 bases, and the region joining them spans 12 bases. The CDR3, from cysteine to phenylalanine, totals 14 residues. Only the CDR3 DNA stays, 42 bases, in frame from base 1.